The 21 T cell receptor beta chains presented below share a single source sample, sequenced in a study of technical replicates of blood from a few donors. The method was immunoSEQ multiplex PCR; TCRdb's version includes in-frame clones alone and lacks a portion of them. There are under 95,000 clones in the sample; roughly 94% occur only once, and about 0.25% lies in the top ten. The specimen sequenced was T cells isolated from PBMCs. These receptors were obtained from a human donor in good health.

The V and J genes are TRBV7-9 and TRBJ2-2; the D gene is possibly TRBD1 (5 bases). The ends were cut back, 5 bases at V and 4 bases at J, with 11 bases in the middle. This CDR3 region has 14 residues. CDR1 and CDR2 from the germline V gene are SEHNR and FQNEAQ (reference sequence). The CDR3 nucleotides read TGTGCCAGCAGCCGACAGACCTTCACCGGGGAGCTGTTTTTT. Translating gives CASSRQTFTGELFF.

The chain combines TRBV7-8 with TRBJ1-5, with D possibly TRBD1 on 6 matching bases. Trimming cost V 5 bases and J 6 bases, with 17 bases left between them. CDR1 and CDR2 (germline): SGHVS, FQNEAQ. The CDR3 is 15 amino acids. The CDR3: CASSAQGTAGQPQHF. CDR3 nucleotide sequence: TGTGCCAGCAGCGCCCAGGGGACGGCAGGTCAGCCCCAGCATTTT.

The V gene is TRBV5-1, the J gene TRBJ1-4; 7 nucleotides align to TRBD1. CDR3 length equals 14 residues. The V and J ends lost 4 bases and 3 bases, in that order; junction bases with no gene match: 3. The germline V gene encodes CDR1 SGHRS and CDR2 YFSETQ. The CDR3 spells CASSLGTANEKLFF. DNA of the CDR3: TGCGCCAGCAGCCTCGGGACAGCTAATGAAAAACTGTTTTTT.

The gene calls are TRBV28 and TRBJ2-7; 10 bases line up with TRBD1. V gave up 3 bases and J gave up 5 bases; unmatched junction bases: 7. The length of the CDR3 is 15 residues. The germline V gene encodes CDR1 MDHEN and CDR2 SYDVKM. Here the CDR3 reads CASSFSTGGLNEQYF. The CDR3 DNA is TGTGCCAGCAGTTTCTCGACAGGGGGCCTCAACGAGCAGTACTTC.

The V gene is TRBV5-1, the J gene TRBJ1-3; D is possibly TRBD1 (6 bases). V was cut by 4 bases and J by 0 bases, with 14 bases left in between. Germline CDR1 reads SGHRS; CDR2 reads YFSETQ. This CDR3 has 16 residues. CDR3 protein: CASSPTGYDSGNTIYF. Written as DNA, the CDR3 is TGCGCCAGCAGCCCCACAGGGTACGACTCTGGAAACACCATATATTTT.

J is TRBJ2-2 and V is TRBV19, with 13 nucleotides matching TRBD2. Germline V CDR1 and CDR2: LNHDA, SQIVND (reference sequence). The CDR3 runs to 17 residues. The trim removed 8 bases at V and 0 bases at J, leaving 6 bases unmatched. CDR3 region: CASATSGRLPNTGELFF. The CDR3, as DNA: TGTGCCAGTGCGACTAGCGGGAGGCTTCCGAACACCGGGGAGCTGTTTTTT. Looking up the rest from reference TRBV19 and TRBJ2-2 gives the full variable domain: DGGITQSPKYLFRKEGQNVTLSCEQNLNHDAMYWYRQDPGQGLRLIYYSQIVNDFQKGDIAEGYSVSREKKESFPLTVTSAQKNPTAFYLCASATSGRLPNTGELFFGEGSRLTVL.

This chain connects TRBV9 to TRBJ2-7; 8 positions agree with TRBD2. J gave up 4 bases and V 4 bases, and 16 bases lay outside the gene matches. Germline CDR1 and CDR2: SGDLS and YYNGEE. This CDR3 is 17 amino acids long. Here the CDR3 reads CASSPRPKAGVLYEQYF. CDR3 nucleotides: TGTGCCAGCAGCCCTCGACCCAAAGCGGGAGTGCTATACGAGCAGTACTTC.

The V and J genes are TRBV7-9 and TRBJ2-7, with 7 bases identical to TRBD1. Trimming took 0 bases from V and 2 from J; bases not matched to a gene: 4. Germline V lookup: CDR1 SEHNR, CDR2 FQNEAQ (reference sequence). The length of the CDR3 is 15 residues. CDR3 region: CASSLARQGPYEQYF. In DNA form, the CDR3 reads TGTGCCAGCAGCTTAGCGAGACAGGGCCCCTACGAGCAGTACTTC.

V is TRBV30 and J is TRBJ1-5, with TRBD1 identical over 7 bases. Germline loops: CDR1 GTSNPN, CDR2 SVGIG (reference sequence). V was pared by 3 bases and J by 1 base, with 6 bases of the junction left unmatched. This CDR3 is built from 15 residues. CDR3 DNA sequence: TGTGCCTGGAGCCCCGGGACAGCAAGCAATCAGCCCCAGCATTTT. Residues: CAWSPGTASNQPQHF. Full variable domain (remainder filled in from reference TRBV30 and TRBJ1-5): SQTIHQWPATLVQPVGSPLSLECTVEGTSNPNLYWYRQAAGRGLQLLFYSVGIGQISSEVPQNLSASRPQDRQFILSSKKLLLSDSGFYLCAWSPGTASNQPQHFGDGTRLSIL.

V usage is TRBV25-1 and J usage is TRBJ2-3; D might be TRBD1 (7 bases). The CDR3 loop spans 15 amino acids. Germline V gene lookup returns CDR1 MGHDK and CDR2 SYGVNS. Trimming removed 5 bases from V and 3 bases from J, with 15 bases in between. CDR3 sequence (DNA): TGTGCCAGCAGTAAACTCAGGGGGGAAACAGATACGCAGTATTTT. Translated: CASSKLRGETDTQYF.

The V gene is TRBV19, the J gene TRBJ1-4; D unresolved. Trimming pared 5 bases from V and 2 bases from J, leaving 6 bases between. The CDR3 covers 13 residues. Germline V gives CDR1 LNHDA, CDR2 SQIVND (reference sequence). The DNA of the CDR3 is TGTGCCAGTAGTTCCTCGACTAATGAAAAACTGTTTTTT. Translation: CASSSSTNEKLFF. Full variable domain (missing parts from reference TRBV19 and TRBJ1-4): DGGITQSPKYLFRKEGQNVTLSCEQNLNHDAMYWYRQDPGQGLRLIYYSQIVNDFQKGDIAEGYSVSREKKESFPLTVTSAQKNPTAFYLCASSSSTNEKLFFGSGTQLSVL.

The chain is built from TRBV30 and TRBJ2-3; a weak D match, TRBD2 (5 bases). V was cut by 3 bases and J by 7 bases, with 8 bases left in between. The germline V gene encodes CDR1 GTSNPN and CDR2 SVGIG (reference sequence). This CDR3 has 11 residues. As DNA, the CDR3 is TGTGCCTGGAGAGCGGATAATACGCAGTATTTT. Translation: CAWRADNTQYF.

The rearrangement joins TRBV6-5 to TRBJ2-7; D possibly corresponds to TRBD1 (6 bases). Germline values: CDR1 MNHEY, CDR2 SVGAGI. The V end lost 2 bases, the J end lost 4 bases, and 9 bases lay between the germline ends. This CDR3 comprises 13 residues. The CDR3 region has the DNA TGTGCCAGCAGTTACCCGGACAGTTACGAGCAGTACTTC. Its translation is CASSYPDSYEQYF.

This chain uses TRBV12-2 with TRBJ2-5; the D segment call TRBD2 is taken from the table without a DNA check. TRBV12-2 is labeled a pseudogene. CDR3 length: 17 amino acids. CDR3 in DNA: TGTGCAAGTCGCTTAGGGCGGATAGCAGCGGATAGTTTTTCCCAGTACTTC. This gives the protein CASRLGRIAADSFSQYF.

The CDR3 spells CASSLGGLGTEAFF. The CDR3 coding sequence is TGCGCCAGCAGCTTGGGAGGGTTGGGCACTGAAGCTTTCTTT. The chain links TRBV5-1 to TRBJ1-1; D is uncertain. Trimming left V 0 bases short and J 4 bases short, with 10 bases between. The CDR3 extends over 14 amino acids. CDR1 and CDR2 (germline): SGHRS, YFSETQ.

The rearrangement joins TRBV19 to TRBJ1-5, with 7 bases fitting TRBD1. The V segment lost 9 bases and the J segment 5 bases; nucleotides outside the gene matches: 10. The CDR3 has 14 amino acids. In germline, CDR1 is LNHDA, CDR2 SQIVND (reference sequence). The CDR3: CASQQNRGDQPQHF. As DNA, the CDR3 is TGTGCCAGCCAACAGAACAGGGGTGATCAGCCCCAGCATTTT.

The rearrangement links TRBV29-1 to TRBJ2-1; D gene ambiguous. V gave up 2 bases and J gave up 0 bases, with 17 bases separating them. Germline V CDR1 and CDR2: SQVTM, ANQGSEA. The CDR3 consists of 17 residues. The CDR3 loop is CSVEMSISTGSYNEQFF. The CDR3 DNA sequence: TGCAGCGTTGAAATGAGTATCTCCACCGGCTCCTACAATGAGCAGTTCTTC.

The rearrangement links TRBV29-1 to TRBJ2-3, with 7 nucleotides matching TRBD2. CDR1 and CDR2 from the germline V gene are SQVTM and ANQGSEA. V lost 3 bases, J lost 2 bases, and 8 bases stayed unmatched. The CDR3 loop spans 15 amino acids. Here the CDR3 DNA reads TGCAGCGTTGATGTTGGAGGGAGGGCCACAGATACGCAGTATTTT. This translates into CSVDVGGRATDTQYF.

The J gene is TRBJ1-6, the V gene TRBV7-2; TRBD1 matches at 7 bases. The CDR3 length is 15 residues. From germline, CDR1 is SGHTA and CDR2 FQGNSA. The V and J ends lost 7 bases and 7 bases, in that order; junction bases with no gene match: 10. The CDR3 DNA sequence: TGTGCCAGCACCTTTCCTACGACAGGGAATTCACCCCTCCACTTT. Its translation: CASTFPTTGNSPLHF. Using reference TRBV7-2 and TRBJ1-6 for the parts outside the CDR3, the full variable domain is GAGVSQSPSNKVTEKGKDVELRCDPISGHTALYWYRQSLGQGLEFLIYFQGNSAPDKSGLPSDRFSAERTGGSVSTLTIQRTQQEDSAVYLCASTFPTTGNSPLHFGNGTRLTVT.

The V and J genes are TRBV11-2 and TRBJ2-3; no definite D call. The germline gives CDR1 SGHAT, CDR2 FQNNGV. This CDR3 comprises 13 residues. The V end was cut by 2 bases, the J end by 6 bases, with 9 bases between. The CDR3 is CASSLYISDTQYF. CDR3 coding DNA: TGTGCCAGCAGCTTATATATTTCTGATACGCAGTATTTT.

The chain has TRBV13 and TRBJ1-1, with TRBD1 matching 7 bases. V was pared by 5 bases and J by 0 bases, with 6 bases of the junction left unmatched. CDR3 size: 15 residues. Looked up from germline, CDR1 is PRHDT and CDR2 is FYEKMQ (reference sequence). The CDR3, as DNA: TGTGCCAGCAGCCCTGGGACAGAGATGAACACTGAAGCTTTCTTT. Translated: CASSPGTEMNTEAFF.